The present T cell receptor beta chain was sequenced within a study of tumor-infiltrating lymphocytes in oesophageal squamous cell carcinoma. TCRdb reanalysed the PCR reads using MiXCR and keeps one entry per CDR3 protein. In the table there are under 20,000 distinct CDR3 sequences, under 40% of which are singletons. Germline-derived CDR1 and CDR2 are SGHTA and FQGTGA. This CDR3 contains 16 residues. Trimming took 2 bases from V and 10 from J, leaving 18 bases between them. The clonotype originates from a male donor with esophageal squamous cell carcinoma. The chain couples TRBV7-3 to TRBJ1-6; a possible D gene is TRBD1 (5 bases). Sequencing was performed on blood. The CDR3 region has the DNA TGTGCCAGCAGCTTAGGACACCCGGGGGGACGCTCACCCCTCCACTTT. Protein sequence: CASSLGHPGGRSPLHF.